A selection of T cell receptor beta chains follows, all from one sample in a study of T cell changes during pregnancy in multiple sclerosis. Produced via immunoSEQ multiplex PCR; TCRdb's table is partial and in-frame only. The table shows 75,000 to 100,000 clones, with 92% occurring only once. Sample: peripheral blood, taken after pregnancy. These receptors came from a female donor in good health, enrolled as a control in a pregnancy study. CDR3s include the opening cysteine and the closing phenylalanine or tryptophan. Fields, in order: J gene, V gene, D gene, CDR3 length, clone size, CDR3 DNA, CDR3 protein. A D gene is named only where the DNA matches it firmly. A row's size may be missing; if present it is once, few, many or a size class.

J gene: TRBJ2-7
V gene: TRBV19
D gene: TRBD1
CDR3 length: 16
clone size: .
CDR3 DNA: TGTGCCAGTAGTCGGCATAGACAGGGAAGGGCAAGCGAGCAGTACTTC
CDR3 protein: CASSRHRQGRASEQYF

J gene: TRBJ2-2
V gene: TRBV5-1
D gene: .
CDR3 length: 17
clone size: .
CDR3 DNA: TGCGCCAGCAGGAACGGTGGAGGACTGCCTAACACCGGGGAGCTGTTTTTT
CDR3 protein: CASRNGGGLPNTGELFF

J gene: TRBJ1-5
V gene: TRBV11-2
D gene: TRBD1
CDR3 length: 15
clone size: .
CDR3 DNA: TGTGCCAGCAGAGCCGGGACAGGGGTCAATCAGCCCCAGCATTTT
CDR3 protein: CASRAGTGVNQPQHF

J gene: TRBJ2-1
V gene: TRBV4-1
D gene: TRBD2
CDR3 length: 17
clone size: .
CDR3 DNA: TGCGCCAGCAGCCAGCTCTCCACTAGCGGGGGGGGCAATGAGCAGTTCTTC
CDR3 protein: CASSQLSTSGGGNEQFF

J gene: TRBJ1-5
V gene: TRBV27
D gene: .
CDR3 length: 12
clone size: once
CDR3 DNA: TGTGCCAGCGGAGGGCTAGGTCAGCCCCAGCATTTT
CDR3 protein: CASGGLGQPQHF

J gene: TRBJ2-2
V gene: TRBV10-3
D gene: .
CDR3 length: 14
clone size: .
CDR3 DNA: TGTGCCATCAGTGGAGGACTCTTGACCGGGGAGCTGTTTTTT
CDR3 protein: CAISGGLLTGELFF

J gene: TRBJ1-3
V gene: TRBV28
D gene: .
CDR3 length: 15
clone size: .
CDR3 DNA: TGTGCCAGCAGCCCCGCGGGGGTTTCTGGAAACACCATATATTTT
CDR3 protein: CASSPAGVSGNTIYF

J gene: TRBJ1-5
V gene: TRBV19
D gene: .
CDR3 length: 14
clone size: .
CDR3 DNA: TGTGCCAGTAGTTCGGTCGGGAACAATCAGCCCCAGCATTTT
CDR3 protein: CASSSVGNNQPQHF

J gene: TRBJ2-5
V gene: TRBV2
D gene: .
CDR3 length: 16
clone size: .
CDR3 DNA: TGTGCCAGCAGTGAGGGGGCGGGAGTCCCCGGGGAGACCCAGTACTTC
CDR3 protein: CASSEGAGVPGETQYF

J gene: TRBJ2-5
V gene: TRBV30
D gene: TRBD1
CDR3 length: 13
clone size: .
CDR3 DNA: TGTGCCTGGCGGTACACAGGGGGAGAGACCCAGTACTTC
CDR3 protein: CAWRYTGGETQYF

J gene: TRBJ2-7
V gene: TRBV25-1
D gene: TRBD2
CDR3 length: 15
clone size: .
CDR3 DNA: TGTGCCAGCAGTGAATATAGCGGTAGCGGGAGCGAGCAGTACTTC
CDR3 protein: CASSEYSGSGSEQYF

J gene: TRBJ1-1
V gene: TRBV19
D gene: TRBD1
CDR3 length: 17
clone size: .
CDR3 DNA: TGTGCCAGTAGTATAGGGGGGACAGGGGGCCCGGGGACTGAAGCTTTCTTT
CDR3 protein: CASSIGGTGGPGTEAFF

J gene: TRBJ1-1
V gene: TRBV2
D gene: TRBD1
CDR3 length: 13
clone size: .
CDR3 DNA: TGTGCCAGCCGGGACAGGGGAAGCACTGAAGCTTTCTTT
CDR3 protein: CASRDRGSTEAFF

J gene: TRBJ1-1
V gene: TRBV7-8
D gene: .
CDR3 length: 15
clone size: .
CDR3 DNA: TGTGCCAGCAGCCGCCGGTGGTCCTCGAACACTGAAGCTTTCTTT
CDR3 protein: CASSRRWSSNTEAFF

J gene: TRBJ2-7
V gene: TRBV29-1
D gene: TRBD1
CDR3 length: 12
clone size: .
CDR3 DNA: TGCAGCGCAGGGACAGGGGCCTACGAGCAGTACTTC
CDR3 protein: CSAGTGAYEQYF

J gene: TRBJ2-2
V gene: TRBV28
D gene: TRBD2
CDR3 length: 16
clone size: .
CDR3 DNA: TGTGCCAGCAGTTTGTTCGCGGGAGACGGCACCGGGGAGCTGTTTTTT
CDR3 protein: CASSLFAGDGTGELFF

J gene: TRBJ1-1
V gene: TRBV2
D gene: .
CDR3 length: 14
clone size: .
CDR3 DNA: TGTGCCAGCAGTGACAGGACAGCGGCAGCTGAAGCTTTCTTT
CDR3 protein: CASSDRTAAAEAFF

J gene: TRBJ1-1
V gene: TRBV7-9
D gene: .
CDR3 length: 13
clone size: .
CDR3 DNA: TGTGCCAGCCCCGGTTCAGGGGCGACTGAAGCTTTCTTT
CDR3 protein: CASPGSGATEAFF

J gene: TRBJ2-5
V gene: TRBV6-5
D gene: .
CDR3 length: 15
clone size: .
CDR3 DNA: TGTGCCAGCAGTTACCGGCGAGGGCCCCAAGAGACCCAGTACTTC
CDR3 protein: CASSYRRGPQETQYF

J gene: TRBJ2-1
V gene: TRBV9
D gene: .
CDR3 length: 15
clone size: .
CDR3 DNA: TGTGCCAGCAGCGTAGGGAGCAGCTCCTACAATGAGCAGTTCTTC
CDR3 protein: CASSVGSSSYNEQFF

J gene: TRBJ1-1
V gene: TRBV5-1
D gene: .
CDR3 length: 14
clone size: .
CDR3 DNA: TGCGCCAGCAGCTTGGTAGGGGTCCTCACTGAAGCTTTCTTT
CDR3 protein: CASSLVGVLTEAFF

J gene: TRBJ2-5
V gene: TRBV7-9
D gene: TRBD2
CDR3 length: 16
clone size: .
CDR3 DNA: TGTGCCAGCAGCTTAGGTGTTAGCGGGAGAGAGGAGACCCAGTACTTC
CDR3 protein: CASSLGVSGREETQYF

J gene: TRBJ2-1
V gene: TRBV19
D gene: .
CDR3 length: 14
clone size: .
CDR3 DNA: TGTGCCAGTATCGGGAAGGACTCCTACAATGAGCAGTTCTTC
CDR3 protein: CASIGKDSYNEQFF

J gene: TRBJ2-1
V gene: TRBV27
D gene: TRBD2
CDR3 length: 16
clone size: .
CDR3 DNA: TGTGCCAGCAGTTTAATCGGAGGGAGGGCGGGCGATGAGCAGTTCTTC
CDR3 protein: CASSLIGGRAGDEQFF

J gene: TRBJ2-1
V gene: TRBV11-2
D gene: TRBD1
CDR3 length: 16
clone size: .
CDR3 DNA: TGTGCCAGCACCTATCACTCAGGGACAGTTGGAAATGAGCAGTTCTTC
CDR3 protein: CASTYHSGTVGNEQFF

J gene: TRBJ1-5
V gene: TRBV6-1
D gene: .
CDR3 length: 15
clone size: .
CDR3 DNA: TGTGCCAGCAGTTCACAGGGTTTTAGCAATCAGCCCCAGCATTTT
CDR3 protein: CASSSQGFSNQPQHF

J gene: TRBJ2-5
V gene: TRBV5-1
D gene: TRBD2
CDR3 length: 14
clone size: .
CDR3 DNA: TGCGCCAGCAGCTTTGGGACTAGCTATGAGACCCAGTACTTC
CDR3 protein: CASSFGTSYETQYF

J gene: TRBJ1-5
V gene: TRBV2
D gene: .
CDR3 length: 16
clone size: .
CDR3 DNA: TGTGCCAGCAGTGGGGGGGGCGCCGGACGGAGTCAGCCCCAGCATTTT
CDR3 protein: CASSGGGAGRSQPQHF

J gene: TRBJ2-1
V gene: TRBV11-3
D gene: .
CDR3 length: 12
clone size: once
CDR3 DNA: TGTGCCAGCAGCTTATCATACAATGAGCAGTTCTTC
CDR3 protein: CASSLSYNEQFF

J gene: TRBJ2-5
V gene: TRBV7-8
D gene: .
CDR3 length: 14
clone size: .
CDR3 DNA: TGTGCCAGCAGCTTACCAGTACGCCAAGAGACCCAGTACTTC
CDR3 protein: CASSLPVRQETQYF

J gene: TRBJ1-2
V gene: TRBV6-1
D gene: TRBD1
CDR3 length: 14
clone size: .
CDR3 DNA: TGTGCCAGCAGGGCCGGGACAGGGGGTTATGGCTACACCTTC
CDR3 protein: CASRAGTGGYGYTF

J gene: TRBJ1-1
V gene: TRBV28
D gene: TRBD1
CDR3 length: 14
clone size: .
CDR3 DNA: TGTGCCAGCAGTTTCCCGACAGGGCTCCCTGAAGCTTTCTTT
CDR3 protein: CASSFPTGLPEAFF

J gene: TRBJ2-7
V gene: TRBV5-1
D gene: TRBD1
CDR3 length: 18
clone size: few
CDR3 DNA: TGCGCCAGCAGCTCCGGGACAGGGGGCGCGGGGAGCTCCTACGAGCAGTACTTC
CDR3 protein: CASSSGTGGAGSSYEQYF